A selection of T cell receptor beta chains follows, all from one sample in a study of early T cells in non-severe SARS-CoV-2 infection. MiXCR, run by TCRdb on the 5' RACE reads, gives a single entry per CDR3 protein. The sample lists about 67,000 distinct CDR3 sequences, more than 9% occurring once. Material for sequencing was whole blood. The receptors were gathered from an adult who was a healthcare worker with PCR-confirmed SARS-CoV-2 infection or an uninfected control (not recorded which). The conserved cysteine and the conserved F or W are not part of the CDR3 here. The D gene is left open where the match is weak.

d_gene	v_gene	CDR3aa
.	TRBV10-3	AIQTDYEQY
TRBD1	TRBV7-9	ASSLAYTGQRGAEAF
.	TRBV29-1	SVRWGESPYEQY
.	TRBV6-1	ASRPGTFSWQETQY
TRBD2	TRBV11-2	ASSYVAGGYNEQF
.	TRBV15	ATSREASTSSEQY
TRBD2	TRBV5-1	ASSWSSGRPKTYNEQF
TRBD1	TRBV19	ASSINGQGSYEQY
TRBD1	TRBV2	ASSAGQGTYGYT
TRBD2	TRBV4-2	ASSPHPTLAAQETQY
.	TRBV9	ASSLAGGADGYT
TRBD2	TRBV20-1	SAGRVSGANVLT
TRBD2	TRBV7-9	ASSQRESNNTGELF
.	TRBV4-1	ASSLSTSYNEQF
.	TRBV12-3/TRBV12-4	ASIDYGYT
TRBD2	TRBV6-5	ASSPQRGSEGYEQY
TRBD2	TRBV19	ASSIDHGLGGQETQY
.	TRBV27	ASSFLGVNTEAF
TRBD2	TRBV4-2	ASSHLLADLAKNIQY
.	TRBV29-1	SVDTGLSSYGYT
TRBD2	TRBV12-3/TRBV12-4	ASSSGTSGHSYNEQF
.	TRBV2	ASTWGGSEQF
.	TRBV5-6	ASSLRLAASTDTQY
.	TRBV7-9	ASSLWGQDGYT
.	TRBV3-1	ASSRRTTNTGELF
TRBD2	TRBV5-1	ASSLAEGLAGSPGLHNEQF
.	TRBV6-5	ASSFLDTIY
.	TRBV7-6	ASSLERVGKETQY
TRBD1	TRBV20-1	SAILPGGPYEQY
.	TRBV5-1	ASSLGNRGSETQY
.	TRBV2	ASRDSSYNSPLH
TRBD1	TRBV29-1	SVERSGGFTDTQY
TRBD1	TRBV7-9	ASSTADRGPHEQF